Each of the 14 T cell receptor beta chains below was sequenced from the same sample in a study of T-cell reconstitution after alpha-beta-depleted transplantation in children. The TCRbeta library incorporated unique molecular identifiers. MiXCR, run by TCRdb on the PCR reads, gives a single entry per CDR3 protein. This sample has about 410,000 distinct CDR3 sequences, with roughly 20% found just once. This specimen was PBMCs from the stem cell graft donor, taken from the stem cell graft. These TCRs come from a human donor who donated a stem cell graft to a child with acute myeloid leukemia.

This chain uses TRBV12-3 or TRBV12-4 with TRBJ1-4; maybe TRBD1 (5 bases). V was clipped by 4 bases and J by 8 bases, with 26 bases between them. There are 18 residues in the CDR3. The CDR3 sequence is CASSSPYAGLSNKEKLFF. CDR3 nucleotide sequence: TGTGCCAGCAGTTCGCCTTACGCAGGGTTATCGAACAAGGAAAAACTGTTTTTT.

Concerning this clonotype itself: At one end, the junction sequence differs from germline, possibly due to a read error. CDR3 residues: CCARGIRGRLQETQYF. The CDR3 DNA follows: TGCTGTGCTAGAGGTATTCGAGGCAGACTACAAGAGACCCAGTACTTC. V gene TRBV20-1 combines with J gene TRBJ2-5; D might be TRBD2 (5 bases). CDR1 is DFQATT and CDR2 is SNEGSKA in the germline V gene (reference sequence). The CDR3 totals 16 residues.

This chain uses TRBV4-2 with TRBJ2-1; D is undetermined. CDR1 and CDR2 (germline): LGHNA, YNFKEQ. The CDR3 is made up of 13 amino acids. V lost 3 bases to trimming and J lost 7 bases, with 10 bases between them. CDR3 DNA: TGTGCCAGCAGCCACAGCTCCGAGAATGAGCAGTTCTTC. This gives the protein CASSHSSENEQFF.

In its sample, this clonotype was seen a few times. The chain links TRBV18 to TRBJ2-1; D might be TRBD1 or TRBD2, each matching 5 bases. Germline V gene sequence: CDR1 KGHSH, CDR2 LQKENI. V gave up 0 bases and J gave up 1 base, with 10 bases separating them. The CDR3 is 16 amino acids. The CDR3 protein is CASSPPSGRSYNEQFF. As DNA, the CDR3 is TGTGCCAGCTCACCACCGTCGGGACGGTCCTACAATGAGCAGTTCTTC.

The CDR3 nucleotides are TGTGCCAGCACTATAGCGGGAGGGCCGGCCCAGTACTTC. Protein product: CASTIAGGPAQYF. The V and J genes are TRBV28 and TRBJ2-5; 11 bases line up with TRBD2. The germline V gene has CDR1 MDHEN and CDR2 SYDVKM. The CDR3 has 13 amino acids. V shed 7 bases and J 9 bases; nucleotides not matched to a gene: 7.

This clonotype was seen at least ten times. The genes are TRBV5-1 and TRBJ1-6; 8 bases are shared with TRBD1. The V segment lost 4 bases and the J segment 7 bases; nucleotides outside the gene matches: 7. Germline V CDR1 and CDR2: SGHRS, YFSETQ. The CDR3 loop spans 15 amino acids. CDR3 sequence reads: CASSPSGTGNSPLHF. In DNA, the CDR3 is TGCGCCAGCAGCCCTTCTGGGACAGGAAATTCACCCCTCCACTTT.

The rearrangement joins TRBV20-1 to TRBJ2-2; D gene uncertain. The CDR3 covers 13 residues. Germline CDR1 DFQATT, CDR2 SNEGSKA (reference sequence). V lost 0 bases, J lost 4 bases, and 6 bases lay in between. The CDR3 loop reads CSARDSSTGELFF. The CDR3 region has the DNA TGCAGTGCTAGAGATAGCAGCACCGGGGAGCTGTTTTTT.

This clonotype came up a few times. The chain carries TRBV10-3 and TRBJ1-6; tentative D call: TRBD1 (5 bases). The CDR3 length is 13 residues. V lost 10 bases and J 8 bases, leaving 15 bases between the germline ends. The germline V gene encodes CDR1 ENHRY and CDR2 SYGVKD. The CDR3 is CATRSRGDSPLHF. DNA for the CDR3: TGTGCCACCCGGTCCCGAGGGGATTCACCCCTCCACTTT.

The chain links TRBV3-1 to TRBJ2-2; D perhaps matches TRBD2 (5 bases). Germline V gives CDR1 LGHDT, CDR2 YNNKEL (reference sequence). The CDR3 runs to 15 residues. V lost 4 bases, J lost 4 bases, and 13 bases lay in between. The CDR3 sequence is CASSRAADFTGELFF. In DNA form, the CDR3 reads TGTGCCAGCAGCCGAGCAGCGGACTTCACCGGGGAGCTGTTTTTT. The entire variable domain, with the rest obtained from reference TRBV3-1 and TRBJ2-2, is as follows: DTAVSQTPKYLVTQMGNDKSIKCEQNLGHDTMYWYKQDSKKFLKIMFSYNNKELIINETVPNRFSPKSPDKAHLNLHINSLELGDSAVYFCASSRAADFTGELFFGEGSRLTVL.

This chain uses TRBV12-3 or TRBV12-4 with TRBJ1-4; TRBD1 matches 9 bases. V shed 6 bases and J 8 bases; nucleotides not matched to a gene: 10. The CDR3 is 15 residues long. CDR3 sequence: CASRSGTGMKEKLFF. In DNA form, the CDR3 reads TGTGCCAGCAGGTCGGGGACAGGGATGAAGGAAAAACTGTTTTTT.

The table lists this clonotype with many counts. The gene calls are TRBV29-1 and TRBJ2-3; D is unclear. V dropped 5 bases and J dropped 0 bases, with 12 bases sitting between them. Germline CDR1 SQVTM, CDR2 ANQGSEA. CDR3 length: 14 amino acids. The CDR3 here is CSVPGPSSTDTQYF. The CDR3 DNA reads TGCAGCGTTCCAGGACCTTCTAGCACAGATACGCAGTATTTT.

This clonotype was found a few times. J is TRBJ1-5 and V is TRBV6-1, with a tentative D call TRBD1 (5 bases). Trimming cost V 3 bases and J 1 base, with 10 bases left between them. The CDR3 has 15 amino acids. Germline CDR1 MNHNS, CDR2 SASEGT. The CDR3 DNA reads as TGTGCCAGCAGTGACCAGGGTCTGAGCAATCAGCCCCAGCATTTT. Translated, it gives CASSDQGLSNQPQHF.

The chain combines TRBV27 with TRBJ2-1; D ambiguous. In germline, CDR1 is MNHEY, CDR2 SMNVEV (reference sequence). CDR3 length: 11 residues. Trimming shortened V by 3 bases and J by 9 bases, and 6 bases separated the two germline ends. The CDR3 DNA is TGTGCCAGCAGTTTTTATGGTGAGCAGTTCTTC. Its protein is CASSFYGEQFF.

This chain joins TRBV7-3 and TRBJ2-1; 10 nucleotides align to TRBD2. Germline CDR1 is SGHTA and CDR2 is FQGTGA. Losses at the gene ends were 4 bases for V and 5 bases for J; bases not matched to a gene: 5. The CDR3 extends over 15 amino acids. CDR3 DNA sequence: TGTGCCAGCAGCTCTCTAGCGGGAGCCCACAATGAGCAGTTCTTC. Its protein product is CASSSLAGAHNEQFF.